These T cell receptor beta chains were read from a single sample in a study of shared clonotypes between healthy human individuals. Only in-frame clones appear in the TCRdb table, and some are missing; sequencing was by immunoSEQ multiplex PCR. The sample lists over a million clones; around four fifths were seen once. Sequenced: memory CD4+ T cells sorted from blood. Receptor source: a man between 18 and 35 years old in good health. Both conserved end residues are part of each CDR3. D genes are given only for firm matches. Clone sizes are given selectively: once, few, many, or a class where the clone is expanded.

NA TRBJ2-2 TRBD2 TRBV5-4 TGTGCCAGCAGCTTCTTAGCGGGAGGGACCGGGGAGCTGTTTTTT CASSFLAGGTGELFF
NA TRBJ2-5 TRBD2 TRBV30 TGTGCCTGGGGTTCTAGCGGGAGGTTTAGGGAGACCCAGTACTTC CAWGSSGRFRETQYF
NA TRBJ2-7 TRBD2 TRBV7-2 TGTGCCAGCAGCCCCACCAGGACTAGCGGGAGGGGGGGGCAGTACTTC CASSPTRTSGRGGQYF
NA TRBJ1-3 TRBD1 TRBV5-4 TGTGCCAGCAGCCCTTCATCCGGGACAGGGGGCGGAAACACCATATATTTT CASSPSSGTGGGNTIYF
NA TRBJ1-2 TRBD1 TRBV7-2 TGTGCCAGCAGCGTAGACAGGGGGCTCGACTATGGCTACACCTTC CASSVDRGLDYGYTF
once TRBJ1-2 NA TRBV6-6 TGTGCCAGCAGTTCCACCCTCGGGACAACGAGCTATGGCTACACCTTC CASSSTLGTTSYGYTF
many TRBJ2-3 NA TRBV11-2 TGTGCCAGCAGCCCTCTCCCGGGTCGTACAGATACGCAGTATTTT CASSPLPGRTDTQYF
NA TRBJ2-2 NA TRBV5-1 TGCGCCAGCAGCTTGGCCGCAGGGAACACCGGGGAGCTGTTTTTT CASSLAAGNTGELFF
NA TRBJ1-1 NA TRBV10-3 TGTGCCATCAAGGCAGGGCTGGACACTGAAGCTTTCTTT CAIKAGLDTEAFF
NA TRBJ2-7 TRBD1 TRBV7-6 TGTGCCAGCAGCCTAGGACAGGGGATCTCCTCCTACGAGCAGTACTTC CASSLGQGISSYEQYF
few TRBJ1-6 NA TRBV2 TGTGCCAGCAGTGTAGAGGATAATTCACCCCTCCACTTT CASSVEDNSPLHF
NA TRBJ2-7 TRBD1 TRBV7-2 TGTGCCAGCAGCACCCTCTCGGGACAGTCCTACGAGCAGTACTTC CASSTLSGQSYEQYF
many TRBJ2-3 TRBD1 TRBV6-1 TGTGCCAGCAGTCCAGTGACAGGGCGGATAGATACGCAGTATTTT CASSPVTGRIDTQYF
NA TRBJ2-3 NA TRBV18 TGTGCCAGCTCACCACGAGGGGGGGGCACAGATACGCAGTATTTT CASSPRGGGTDTQYF
NA TRBJ1-4 NA TRBV7-2 TGTGCCAGCAGCAGAGGGTACGGGGAAAAACTGTTTTTT CASSRGYGEKLFF
NA TRBJ1-2 TRBD1 TRBV7-9 TGTGCCAGCAGCTTAGCCGGGACAGGGTATGGCTACACCTTC CASSLAGTGYGYTF
NA TRBJ2-3 NA TRBV10-3 TGTGCCATCAGTGAAGACAGAGCAAGAGATACGCAGTATTTT CAISEDRARDTQYF
once TRBJ1-1 NA TRBV27 TGTGCCAGCAGTTTTTCCAGGATGGGGAACACTGAAGCTTTCTTT CASSFSRMGNTEAFF
NA TRBJ2-2 NA TRBV5-8 TGTGCCAGCAGCTTTACGGCGGGTAGTTTTAAAGGGGAGCTGTTTTTT CASSFTAGSFKGELFF
NA TRBJ2-3 NA TRBV18 TGTGCCAGCTCACCCACCCTGGGCACAGATACGCAGTATTTT CASSPTLGTDTQYF
few TRBJ2-2 NA TRBV7-9 TGTGCCAGCAGCCCTGACTGGATGGGGACCGGGGAGCTGTTTTTT CASSPDWMGTGELFF
NA TRBJ2-3 NA TRBV5-1 TGCGCCAGCAGCTTAGGGACCAGGGGCGCAGATACGCAGTATTTT CASSLGTRGADTQYF
NA TRBJ1-1 NA TRBV6-5 TGTGCCAGCAGTAGAGTTATTGGGTCGACAGTTGAAGCTTTCTTT CASSRVIGSTVEAFF
NA TRBJ2-5 NA TRBV4-3 TGCGCCAGCAGCCAAAGGCAGGGAGAGACCCAGTACTTC CASSQRQGETQYF
NA TRBJ1-5 NA TRBV10-3 TGTGCCATCAGTGAAGAGGGGTTCCAGCCCCAGCATTTT CAISEEGFQPQHF
NA TRBJ2-2 NA TRBV18 TGTGCCAGCTCACCTGTTGGGGGATCGACCGGGGAGCTGTTTTTT CASSPVGGSTGELFF
NA TRBJ1-5 TRBD1 TRBV2 TGTGCCAGCAGTGAAACAGGACAGGGTAGCAATCAGCCCCAGCATTTT CASSETGQGSNQPQHF
NA TRBJ1-6 NA TRBV6-6 TGTGCCAGCAGTTACTCTCAGGGAAATTCACCCCTCCACTTT CASSYSQGNSPLHF
NA TRBJ1-5 NA TRBV6-1 TGTGCCAGCAGTGAAGCTCCCCGAAATCAGCCCCAGCATTTT CASSEAPRNQPQHF
many TRBJ2-6 NA TRBV27 TGTGCCAGCATGAGAGATTCTGGGGCCAACGTCCTGACTTTC CASMRDSGANVLTF
NA TRBJ1-1 NA TRBV5-1 TGCGCCAGCAGCTTGAGCAGTTTGAACACTGAAGCTTTCTTT CASSLSSLNTEAFF
NA TRBJ2-3 NA TRBV10-3 TGTGCCATCAGTACAGGGTTTAGCACAGATACGCAGTATTTT CAISTGFSTDTQYF
once TRBJ2-2 NA TRBV7-6 TGTGCCAGCAGCCCGGGGAGTCGGGCGGGGACCGGGGAGCTGTTTTTT CASSPGSRAGTGELFF
NA TRBJ2-5 NA TRBV6-1 TGTGCCAGCAGTGAAGCGGCGGGGTGGGTCCAAGAGACCCAGTACTTC CASSEAAGWVQETQYF
few TRBJ1-5 TRBD1 TRBV6-6 TGTGCCAGCAGCGAGGGACAGCAATATCAGCCCCAGCATTTT CASSEGQQYQPQHF
NA TRBJ2-1 NA TRBV5-1 TGCGCCAGCAGCTTGGCCTTGACAGCTAATGAGCAGTTCTTC CASSLALTANEQFF
NA TRBJ2-1 NA TRBV10-3 TGTGCCATCAGTGGGAACAGTGATGAGCAGTTCTTC CAISGNSDEQFF
NA TRBJ2-3 NA TRBV4-3 TGCGCCAGGGGGCGGAGCTGCCAGTATTTT CARGRSCQYF
few TRBJ1-2 NA TRBV27 TGTGCCAGCAGTCCCTCTCTAGGGTTTGGCTACACCTTC CASSPSLGFGYTF
NA TRBJ2-2 NA TRBV6-1 TGTGCCAGCAGACCCTATGACCGGGAGCTGTTTTTT CASRPYDRELFF
few TRBJ1-4 TRBD1 TRBV4-1 TGCGCCAGCAGCCCGACAGGGTTGGAAACTAATGAAAAACTGTTTTTT CASSPTGLETNEKLFF
few TRBJ2-3 NA TRBV27 TGTGCCAGCAGTCCTCGACCGGCCGGAACTAGCACAGATACGCAGTATTTT CASSPRPAGTSTDTQYF
few TRBJ1-4 TRBD1 TRBV7-9 TGTGCCAGCAGCGCCGACAGGGGACCTAATGAAAAACTGTTTTTT CASSADRGPNEKLFF
few TRBJ2-1 NA TRBV10-2 TGCGCCAGCAGTGAGGCGGGATACTACAATGAGCAGTTCTTC CASSEAGYYNEQFF